The next 15 T cell receptor beta chains were all read from a single sample in a study of cytomegalovirus exposure and HLA in healthy donors. With 60 Vbeta and 13 Jbeta primers, the PCR was carried out. Sequencing used immunoSEQ multiplex PCR; TCRdb keeps in-frame clones, though not all of them. The data contain 90,000 to 140,000 clones, over 75% of them seen just once; the ten biggest clones take up 8.6%. The sequencing sample was made of PBMCs. Receptors originate from a woman in her thirties or forties in good health and CMV-seropositive.

The chain is built from TRBV28 and TRBJ2-1, with TRBD2 identical over 11 bases. J was trimmed by 1 base and V by 7 bases; bases with no gene match: 15. Per germline, CDR1 MDHEN and CDR2 SYDVKM. This CDR3 comprises 19 residues. Here the CDR3 reads CASITSLPSSGRSYNEQFF. The CDR3 DNA sequence: TGTGCCAGCATTACGTCTCTACCCTCTAGCGGGAGGTCCTACAATGAGCAGTTCTTC.

This chain uses TRBV6-1 with TRBJ1-1; TRBD1 matches at 7 bases. The V gene's germline CDR1 is MNHNS and CDR2 SASEGT. The CDR3 spans 13 residues. V dropped 6 bases and J dropped 1; count of bases not matched to a gene: 2. The CDR3 is CASRRQGNTEAFF. The CDR3 coding sequence is TGTGCCAGCAGGAGACAGGGGAACACTGAAGCTTTCTTT.

This rearrangement joins TRBV7-2 to TRBJ2-7; D is unclear. CDR3 length: 15 residues. Germline V lookup: CDR1 SGHTA, CDR2 FQGNSA. Trimming removed 4 bases at V and 3 bases at J, with 16 bases between. CDR3 DNA: TGTGCCAGCAGCTCCCGGCAACTAAGACGCTACGAGCAGTACTTC. Translated: CASSSRQLRRYEQYF.

This clone turned up a few times. The V and J genes are TRBV6-5 and TRBJ1-5; 9 bases map to TRBD1. V dropped 5 bases and J dropped 7; count of bases not matched to a gene: 3. Looked up from germline, CDR1 is MNHEY and CDR2 is SVGAGI. The CDR3 has 13 residues. CDR3 loop: CASSTDRGQPQHF. The CDR3 DNA sequence: TGTGCCAGCAGTACGGACAGGGGACAGCCCCAGCATTTT.

This rearrangement joins TRBV4-2 to TRBJ2-5; 9 bases fit TRBD2. V was pared by 4 bases and J by 2 bases, with 5 bases of the junction left unmatched. Germline V gives CDR1 LGHNA, CDR2 YNFKEQ. CDR3 size: 15 residues. CDR3 in amino acids: CASSPAGLAQETQYF. For the CDR3, the DNA is TGTGCCAGCAGCCCCGCGGGACTAGCACAAGAGACCCAGTACTTC.

V gene TRBV27 combines with J gene TRBJ1-5; 8 bases fit TRBD1. The junction had 5 bases not matched to a gene; V was cut back by 1 base and J by 6 bases. This CDR3 comprises 15 residues. The germline CDR1 and CDR2 sequences are MNHEY and SMNVEV (reference sequence). The CDR3 protein is CASSLYWTGSQPQHF. CDR3 sequence (DNA): TGTGCCAGCAGTTTATACTGGACAGGGAGTCAGCCCCAGCATTTT.

The V call is TRBV7-6, the J call TRBJ2-7; no reliable D call. The CDR3 spans 15 residues. V shed 2 bases and J shed 2 bases, with 13 bases lying between them. CDR1 and CDR2 from the germline V gene are SGHVS and FNYEAQ. The CDR3 spells CASSLSSGSAYEQYF. CDR3 bases: TGTGCCAGCAGCTTATCCTCGGGTTCAGCCTACGAGCAGTACTTC.

The V call is TRBV5-1, the J call TRBJ1-1, with D possibly TRBD1 on 6 matching bases. Germline values: CDR1 SGHRS, CDR2 YFSETQ. Trimming cost V 5 bases and J 1 base, with 9 bases left between them. The CDR3 runs to 13 residues. CDR3 sequence: CASRWGPNTEAFF. The CDR3 DNA reads TGCGCCAGCAGATGGGGGCCGAACACTGAAGCTTTCTTT. Variable domain in full (rest from reference TRBV5-1 and TRBJ1-1): KAGVTQTPRYLIKTRGQQVTLSCSPISGHRSVSWYQQTPGQGLQFLFEYFSETQRNKGNFPGRFSGRQFSNSRSEMNVSTLELGDSALYLCASRWGPNTEAFFGQGTRLTVV.

The CDR3 here is CASSSTGGRGETQYF. CDR3 nucleotide sequence: TGTGCCAGCAGCTCCACGGGGGGGCGGGGGGAGACCCAGTACTTC. This sequence joins TRBV5-4 and TRBJ2-5, with 8 positions matching TRBD2. The CDR3 is 15 residues long. After removal of 3 bases from V and 5 bases from J, the junction contained 9 bases not matched to a gene. CDR1 SGHNT and CDR2 YYREEE come from the germline V gene (reference sequence). The entire variable domain, with the rest obtained from reference TRBV5-4 and TRBJ2-5, is as follows: ETGVTQSPTHLIKTRGQQVTLRCSSQSGHNTVSWYQQALGQGPQFIFQYYREEENGRGNFPPRFSGLQFPNYSSELNVNALELDDSALYLCASSSTGGRGETQYFGPGTRLLVL.

The chain is built from TRBV4-1 and TRBJ2-3, with a weak D call TRBD2 (6 bases). Per the germline V gene, CDR1 is MGHRA and CDR2 is YSYEKL. This CDR3 is 17 amino acids long. Trimming took off 0 bases at V and 6 bases at J, with 19 bases between the two ends. This CDR3 is CASSQESRRALSDTQYF. The DNA for the CDR3 is TGCGCCAGCAGCCAAGAGTCTAGGAGGGCGCTGTCGGATACGCAGTATTTT.

This chain uses TRBV18 with TRBJ1-4, with 7 nucleotides matching TRBD1. J gave up 3 bases and V 7 bases, and 5 bases lay outside the gene matches. The CDR3 extends over 14 amino acids. The germline CDR1 and CDR2 sequences are KGHSH and LQKENI. Written as DNA, the CDR3 is TGTGCCAGCTGCGAGGGGGCGGCTAATGAAAAACTGTTTTTT. Protein product: CASCEGAANEKLFF.

V gene TRBV13 combines with J gene TRBJ2-7, with a possible D match to TRBD2 (5 bases). V gave up 0 bases and J gave up 5 bases, with 5 bases separating them. CDR3 length: 12 residues. CDR1 and CDR2 from the germline V gene are PRHDT and FYEKMQ (reference sequence). Written as DNA, the CDR3 is TGTGCCAGCAGCTTAGGCGGGGACGAGCAGTACTTC. The encoded protein is CASSLGGDEQYF.

This rearrangement joins TRBV4-1 to TRBJ2-7; 16 nucleotides agree with TRBD2. Germline values: CDR1 MGHRA, CDR2 YSYEKL. With 3 bases clipped from V and 1 base from J, the junction kept 9 bases outside the gene matches. The CDR3 has 19 residues. The CDR3 reads CASSHSAGLAGGRSYEQYF. The CDR3, as DNA: TGCGCCAGCAGCCACTCCGCGGGACTAGCGGGGGGGAGGTCCTACGAGCAGTACTTC.

The CDR3 loop reads CASSLSLSGDTQYF. CDR3 bases: TGTGCCAGCAGCTTATCCCTTAGTGGAGATACGCAGTATTTT. The genes are TRBV7-9 and TRBJ2-3; D gene uncertain. V was pared by 2 bases and J by 5 bases, with 11 bases between. The germline V gene has CDR1 SEHNR and CDR2 FQNEAQ (reference sequence). This CDR3 spans 14 amino acids.

The rearrangement links TRBV5-1 to TRBJ2-3; D may be TRBD2 (7 bases). This CDR3 spans 14 amino acids. Trimming pared 0 bases from V and 8 bases from J, leaving 13 bases between. Germline values: CDR1 SGHRS, CDR2 YFSETQ. CDR3 amino acids: CASSLVGGPGTQYF. In DNA form, the CDR3 reads TGCGCCAGCAGCTTGGTGGGGGGGCCGGGTACGCAGTATTTT.